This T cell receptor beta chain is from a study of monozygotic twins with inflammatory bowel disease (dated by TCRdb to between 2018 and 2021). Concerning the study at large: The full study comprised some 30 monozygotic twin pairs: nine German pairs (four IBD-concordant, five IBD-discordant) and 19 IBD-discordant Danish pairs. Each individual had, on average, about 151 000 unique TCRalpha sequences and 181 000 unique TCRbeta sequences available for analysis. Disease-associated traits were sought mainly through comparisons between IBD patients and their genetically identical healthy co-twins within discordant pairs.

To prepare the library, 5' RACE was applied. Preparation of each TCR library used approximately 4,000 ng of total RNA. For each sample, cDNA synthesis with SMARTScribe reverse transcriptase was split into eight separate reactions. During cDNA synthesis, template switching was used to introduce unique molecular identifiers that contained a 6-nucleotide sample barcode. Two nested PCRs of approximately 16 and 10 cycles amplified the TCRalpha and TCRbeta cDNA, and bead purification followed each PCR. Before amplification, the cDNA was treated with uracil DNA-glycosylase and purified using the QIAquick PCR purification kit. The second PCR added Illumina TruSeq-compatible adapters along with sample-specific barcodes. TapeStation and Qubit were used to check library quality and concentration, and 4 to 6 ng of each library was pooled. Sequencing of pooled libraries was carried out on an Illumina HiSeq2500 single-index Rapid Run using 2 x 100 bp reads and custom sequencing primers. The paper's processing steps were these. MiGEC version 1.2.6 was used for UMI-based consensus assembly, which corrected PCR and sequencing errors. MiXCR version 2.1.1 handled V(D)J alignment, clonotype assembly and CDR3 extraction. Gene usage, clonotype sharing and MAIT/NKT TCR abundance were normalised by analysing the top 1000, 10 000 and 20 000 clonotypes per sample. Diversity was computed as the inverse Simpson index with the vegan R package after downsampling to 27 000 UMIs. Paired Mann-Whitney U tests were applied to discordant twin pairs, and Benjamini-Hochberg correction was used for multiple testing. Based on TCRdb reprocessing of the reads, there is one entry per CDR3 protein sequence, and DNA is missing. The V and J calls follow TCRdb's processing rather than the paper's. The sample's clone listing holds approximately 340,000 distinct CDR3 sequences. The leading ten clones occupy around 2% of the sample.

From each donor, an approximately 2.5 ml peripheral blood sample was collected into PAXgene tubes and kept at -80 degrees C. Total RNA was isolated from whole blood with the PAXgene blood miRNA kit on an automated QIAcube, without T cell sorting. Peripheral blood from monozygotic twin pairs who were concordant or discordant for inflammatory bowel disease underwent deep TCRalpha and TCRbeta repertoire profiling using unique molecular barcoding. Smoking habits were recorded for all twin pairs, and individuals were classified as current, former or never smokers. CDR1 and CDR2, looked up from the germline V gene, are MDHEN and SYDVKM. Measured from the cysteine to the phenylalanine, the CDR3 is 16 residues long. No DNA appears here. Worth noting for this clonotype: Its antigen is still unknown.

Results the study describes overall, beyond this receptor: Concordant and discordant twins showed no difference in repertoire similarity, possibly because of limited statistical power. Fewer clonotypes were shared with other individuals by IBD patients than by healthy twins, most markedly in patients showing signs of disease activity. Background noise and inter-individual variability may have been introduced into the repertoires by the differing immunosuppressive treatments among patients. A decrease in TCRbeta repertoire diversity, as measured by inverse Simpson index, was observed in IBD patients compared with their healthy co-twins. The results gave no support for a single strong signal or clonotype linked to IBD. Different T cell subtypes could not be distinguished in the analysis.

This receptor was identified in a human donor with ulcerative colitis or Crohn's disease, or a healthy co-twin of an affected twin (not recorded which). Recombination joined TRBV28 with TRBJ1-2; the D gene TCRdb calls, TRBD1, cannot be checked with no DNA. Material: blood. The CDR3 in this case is CASSFNPPIGSYGYTF.